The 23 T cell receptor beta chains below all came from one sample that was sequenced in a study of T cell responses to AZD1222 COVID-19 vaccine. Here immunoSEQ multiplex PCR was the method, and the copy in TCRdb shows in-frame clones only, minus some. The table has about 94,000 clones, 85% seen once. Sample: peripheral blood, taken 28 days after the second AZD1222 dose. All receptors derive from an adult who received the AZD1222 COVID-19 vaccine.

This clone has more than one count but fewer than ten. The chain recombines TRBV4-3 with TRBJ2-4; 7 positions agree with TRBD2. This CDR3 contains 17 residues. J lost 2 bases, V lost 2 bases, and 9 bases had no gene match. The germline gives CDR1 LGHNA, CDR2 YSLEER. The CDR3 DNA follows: TGCGCCAGCAGCCAAAGCGTCGGGGGGAGGACCAAAAACATTCAGTACTTC. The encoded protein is CASSQSVGGRTKNIQYF.

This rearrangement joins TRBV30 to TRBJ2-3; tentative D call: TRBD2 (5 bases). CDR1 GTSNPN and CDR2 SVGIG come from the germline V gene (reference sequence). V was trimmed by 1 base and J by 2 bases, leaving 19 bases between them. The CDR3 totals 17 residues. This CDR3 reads CAWSGGQLLLFTDTQYF. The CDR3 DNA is TGTGCCTGGAGTGGAGGGCAACTCCTTCTGTTCACAGATACGCAGTATTTT.

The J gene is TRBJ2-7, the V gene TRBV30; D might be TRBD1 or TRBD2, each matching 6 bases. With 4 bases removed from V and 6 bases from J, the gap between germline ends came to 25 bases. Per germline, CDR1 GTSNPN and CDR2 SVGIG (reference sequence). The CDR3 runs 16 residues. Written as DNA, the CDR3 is TGTGCCTGGACTCTCGGAGGGCAGGGGAACCTGGGCGAGCAGTACTTC. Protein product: CAWTLGGQGNLGEQYF.

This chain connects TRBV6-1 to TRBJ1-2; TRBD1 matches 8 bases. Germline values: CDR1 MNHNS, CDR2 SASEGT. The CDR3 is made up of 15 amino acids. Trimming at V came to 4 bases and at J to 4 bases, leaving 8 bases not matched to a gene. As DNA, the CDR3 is TGTGCCAGCAGTGTAGCCAGGGGGCGCCTCTATGGCTACACCTTC. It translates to CASSVARGRLYGYTF.

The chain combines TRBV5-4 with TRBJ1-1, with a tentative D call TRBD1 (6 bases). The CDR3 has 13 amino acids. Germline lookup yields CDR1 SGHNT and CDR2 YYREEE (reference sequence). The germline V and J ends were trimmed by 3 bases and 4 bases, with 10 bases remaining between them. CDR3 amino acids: CASSSQGSTEAFF. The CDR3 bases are TGTGCCAGCAGCTCCCAGGGGAGCACTGAAGCTTTCTTT. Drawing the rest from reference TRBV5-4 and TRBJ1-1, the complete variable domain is ETGVTQSPTHLIKTRGQQVTLRCSSQSGHNTVSWYQQALGQGPQFIFQYYREEENGRGNFPPRFSGLQFPNYSSELNVNALELDDSALYLCASSSQGSTEAFFGQGTRLTVV.

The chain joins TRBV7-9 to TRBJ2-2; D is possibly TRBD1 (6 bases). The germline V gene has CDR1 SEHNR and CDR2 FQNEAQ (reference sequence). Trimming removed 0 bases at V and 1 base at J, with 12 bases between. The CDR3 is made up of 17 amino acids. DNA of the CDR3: TGTGCCAGCAGCTTAGCCCCTGGCAGGGGGAACACCGGGGAGCTGTTTTTT. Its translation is CASSLAPGRGNTGELFF.

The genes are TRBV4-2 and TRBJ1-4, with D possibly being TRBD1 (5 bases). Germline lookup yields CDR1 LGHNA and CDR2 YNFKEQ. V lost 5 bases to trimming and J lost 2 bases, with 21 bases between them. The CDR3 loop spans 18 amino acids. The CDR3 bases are TGTGCCAGCAGCGTTACGGAGGGCAGGGAGAGGACTAATGAAAAACTGTTTTTT. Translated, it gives CASSVTEGRERTNEKLFF.

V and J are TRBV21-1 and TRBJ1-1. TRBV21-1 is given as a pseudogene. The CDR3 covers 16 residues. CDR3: CASSKEALERADEAFF. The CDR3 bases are TGTGCCAGCAGCAAAGAAGCCTTAGAGCGCGCGGATGAAGCTTTCTTT.

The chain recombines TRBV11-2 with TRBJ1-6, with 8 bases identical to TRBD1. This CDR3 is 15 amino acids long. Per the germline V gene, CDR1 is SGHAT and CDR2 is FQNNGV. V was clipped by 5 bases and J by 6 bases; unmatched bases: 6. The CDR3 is CASSPLTGVNSPLHF. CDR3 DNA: TGTGCCAGCAGCCCCCTGACAGGGGTTAATTCACCCCTCCACTTT.

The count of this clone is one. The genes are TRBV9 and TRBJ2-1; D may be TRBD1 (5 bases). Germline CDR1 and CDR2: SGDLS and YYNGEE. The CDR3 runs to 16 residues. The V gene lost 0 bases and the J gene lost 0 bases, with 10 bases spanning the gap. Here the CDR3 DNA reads TGTGCCAGCAGCGTAGCTGGGGCCAGCTCCTACAATGAGCAGTTCTTC. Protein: CASSVAGASSYNEQFF.

In DNA form, the CDR3 reads TGTGCCAGCAGTTTATCGACAGGGGCAGGAAACACTGAAGCTTTCTTT. Protein: CASSLSTGAGNTEAFF. The J gene is TRBJ1-1, the V gene TRBV27; 8 bases are shared with TRBD1. The CDR3 is 16 residues long. Germline lookup yields CDR1 MNHEY and CDR2 SMNVEV (reference sequence). V was pared by 0 bases and J by 2 bases, with 5 bases of the junction left unmatched.

The CDR3 spells CAGRDIATEAFF. In nucleotides, the CDR3 is TGTGCCGGGAGGGATATAGCCACTGAAGCTTTCTTT. The chain combines TRBV6-5 with TRBJ1-1; D gene unclear. Trimming removed 11 bases at V and 4 bases at J, with 14 bases between. The length of the CDR3 is 12 residues. Germline V lookup: CDR1 MNHEY, CDR2 SVGAGI.

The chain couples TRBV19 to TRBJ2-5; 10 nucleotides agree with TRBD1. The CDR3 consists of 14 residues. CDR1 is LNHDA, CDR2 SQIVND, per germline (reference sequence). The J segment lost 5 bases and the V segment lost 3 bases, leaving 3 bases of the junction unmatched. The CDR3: CASSIQGQGETQYF. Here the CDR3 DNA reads TGTGCCAGTAGTATTCAGGGACAGGGGGAGACCCAGTACTTC.

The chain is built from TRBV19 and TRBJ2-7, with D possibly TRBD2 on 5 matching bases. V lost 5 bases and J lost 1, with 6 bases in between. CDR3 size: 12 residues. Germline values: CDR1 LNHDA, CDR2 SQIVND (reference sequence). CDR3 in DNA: TGTGCCAGTAGTCGGGGTTCCTACGAGCAGTACTTC. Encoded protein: CASSRGSYEQYF.

The chain's CDR3 is CASSFPPKETQYF. CDR3 nucleotide sequence: TGTGCCAGCAGTTTTCCACCGAAAGAGACCCAGTACTTC. The chain combines TRBV12-3 or TRBV12-4 with TRBJ2-5; D not certain. The length of the CDR3 is 13 residues. Trimming cost V 3 bases and J 3 bases, with 8 bases left between them.

This CDR3 is CASSLAGVPVTYGYTF. CDR3 nucleotides: TGTGCCAGCAGCTTAGCCGGAGTACCCGTGACCTATGGCTACACCTTC. This chain connects TRBV7-9 to TRBJ1-2; D is undetermined. The CDR3 loop spans 16 amino acids. CDR1 is SEHNR, CDR2 FQNEAQ, per germline (reference sequence). V lost 0 bases and J 4 bases, leaving 15 bases between the germline ends.

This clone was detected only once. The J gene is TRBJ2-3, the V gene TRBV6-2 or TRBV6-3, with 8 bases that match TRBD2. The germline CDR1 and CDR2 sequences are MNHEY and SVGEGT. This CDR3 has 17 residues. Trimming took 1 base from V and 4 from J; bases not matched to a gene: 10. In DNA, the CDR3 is TGTGCCAGCAGTTACTACCCTGCGGGGGGTCCCGCAGATACGCAGTATTTT. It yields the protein CASSYYPAGGPADTQYF.

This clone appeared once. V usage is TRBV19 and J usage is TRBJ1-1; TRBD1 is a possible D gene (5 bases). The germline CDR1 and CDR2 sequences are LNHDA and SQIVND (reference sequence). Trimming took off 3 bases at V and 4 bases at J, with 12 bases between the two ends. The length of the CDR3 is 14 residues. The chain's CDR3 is CASSINWGGTEAFF. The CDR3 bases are TGTGCCAGTAGTATTAATTGGGGCGGCACTGAAGCTTTCTTT.

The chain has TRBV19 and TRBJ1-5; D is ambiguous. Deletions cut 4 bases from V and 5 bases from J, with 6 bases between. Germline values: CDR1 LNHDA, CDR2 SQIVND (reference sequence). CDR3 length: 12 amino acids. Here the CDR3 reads CASSKDDQPQHF. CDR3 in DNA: TGTGCCAGTAGTAAGGACGATCAGCCCCAGCATTTT.

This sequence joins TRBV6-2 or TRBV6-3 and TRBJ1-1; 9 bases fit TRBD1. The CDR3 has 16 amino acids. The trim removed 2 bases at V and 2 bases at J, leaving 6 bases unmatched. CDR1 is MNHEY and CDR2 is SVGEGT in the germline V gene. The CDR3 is CASSYGTGTLNTEAFF. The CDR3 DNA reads TGTGCCAGCAGTTACGGGACAGGGACACTTAACACTGAAGCTTTCTTT.

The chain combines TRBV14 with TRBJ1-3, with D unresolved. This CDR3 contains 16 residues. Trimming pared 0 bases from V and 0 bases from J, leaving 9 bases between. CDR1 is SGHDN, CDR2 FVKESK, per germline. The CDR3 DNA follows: TGTGCCAGCAGCCAAGAACTCCGGACCTCTGGAAACACCATATATTTT. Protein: CASSQELRTSGNTIYF.

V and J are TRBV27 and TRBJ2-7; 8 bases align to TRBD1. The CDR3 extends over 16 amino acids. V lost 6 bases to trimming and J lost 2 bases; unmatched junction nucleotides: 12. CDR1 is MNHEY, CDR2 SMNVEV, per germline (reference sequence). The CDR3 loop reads CASRGNRGRSPYEQYF. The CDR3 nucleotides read TGTGCCAGCAGGGGAAACAGGGGGAGGTCCCCCTACGAGCAGTACTTC.

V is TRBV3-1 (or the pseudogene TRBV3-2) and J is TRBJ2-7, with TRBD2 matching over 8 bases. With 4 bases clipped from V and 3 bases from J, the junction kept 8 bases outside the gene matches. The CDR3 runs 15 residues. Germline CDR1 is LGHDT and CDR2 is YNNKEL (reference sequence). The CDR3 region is CASSRTSGPVYEQYF. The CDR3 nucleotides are TGTGCCAGCAGCCGCACTAGCGGCCCAGTCTACGAGCAGTACTTC.